At least ten counts were recorded for the clone carrying this T cell receptor (beta chain). These data are taken from a study of blood T cells in healthy people across ages. A second PCR, run for roughly 6 to 11 cycles, used a sample-barcoded 5' primer plus a J-beta primer mix. One entry per CDR3 protein, called by TCRdb with MiXCR from the 5' RACE reads. The table shows more than 800,000 distinct CDR3 sequences, with less than 35% occurring only once. This CDR3 contains 15 residues. Germline V gene sequence: CDR1 MDHEN, CDR2 SYDVKM. Between the trimmed V and J ends, which lost 6 bases and 0 bases, there was a span of 13 bases.

V and J are TRBV28 and TRBJ2-3; D unresolved. This receptor was obtained from a woman over 75 in good health. The source material was blood. The CDR3 region has the DNA TGTGCCAGCAGCAATGACCCCGTTAGCACAGATACGCAGTATTTT. It specifies CASSNDPVSTDTQYF.